This TCR beta chain derives from a study of human T cells and chemical hapten exposure. Study-wide results and limits: Expanded TCRs made up significantly more big CDR3 similarity clusters than controls did.

The V gene lost 2 bases and the J gene lost 0 bases, with 5 bases spanning the gap. Per the germline V gene, CDR1 is KGHSH and CDR2 is LQKENI. The CDR3 is made up of 14 amino acids. Time point specified: patch test 3, about 24 weeks after DPC sensitization. Regarding treatment: therapeutic diphenylcyclopropenone sensitization with weekly scalp DPC. TCRdb fed the RACE reads into MiXCR, producing one record per CDR3 protein. Of tens of thousands of distinct CDR3 sequences in the sample, more than 9.5% were seen once. This clonotype was seen a few times. The target antigen is unknown. The clonotype originates from a woman between 35 and 50 years old with alopecia areata. Some clones in this sample may be carry-over from other donors' samples. The material sequenced was whole blood, taken in connection with sensitization to the hapten diphenylcyclopropenone (DPC). This chain joins TRBV18 and TRBJ1-5; D is undetermined. CDR3 DNA sequence: TGTGCCAGCTCACCAGACATTAGCAATCAGCCCCAGCATTTT. Translating gives CASSPDISNQPQHF. The full variable domain, completed using reference TRBV18 and TRBJ1-5, is NAGVMQNPRHLVRRRGQEARLRCSPMKGHSHVYWYRQLPEEGLKFMVYLQKENIIDESGMPKERFSAEFPKEGPSILRIQQVVRGDSAAYFCASSPDISNQPQHFGDGTRLSIL.